This T cell receptor (beta chain) was found in a study of blood T cell repertoires in COVID-19. Those who participated ranged in age from about 18 to 89 years and resided in about two dozen US areas. Per the germline V gene, CDR1 is SEHNR and CDR2 is FQNEAQ (reference sequence). The ends were cut back, 5 bases at V and 0 bases at J, with 10 bases in the middle. The CDR3 is 14 amino acids. Original analysis: Estimation of nucleated cell counts was performed using reference gene primer amplification. Repertoires were generated with immunoSEQ multiplex PCR, while TCRdb's copy carries only in-frame clones and drops some. V and J calls and clone size follow that table, whereas D and trimming were derived from the DNA. The top ten hold approximately 1% of the sample, which has around 290,000 clones, approximately 91% seen once.

Sequencing used PBMCs or T cells enriched from blood (not recorded which). This clonotype was obtained from a woman aged 25 to 45 who had recovered from COVID-19. V and J are TRBV7-9 and TRBJ2-5; D is ambiguous. The CDR3, as DNA: TGTGCCAGCAGCCCTGGGCGTTACCAAGAGACCCAGTACTTC. Amino acid sequence: CASSPGRYQETQYF.